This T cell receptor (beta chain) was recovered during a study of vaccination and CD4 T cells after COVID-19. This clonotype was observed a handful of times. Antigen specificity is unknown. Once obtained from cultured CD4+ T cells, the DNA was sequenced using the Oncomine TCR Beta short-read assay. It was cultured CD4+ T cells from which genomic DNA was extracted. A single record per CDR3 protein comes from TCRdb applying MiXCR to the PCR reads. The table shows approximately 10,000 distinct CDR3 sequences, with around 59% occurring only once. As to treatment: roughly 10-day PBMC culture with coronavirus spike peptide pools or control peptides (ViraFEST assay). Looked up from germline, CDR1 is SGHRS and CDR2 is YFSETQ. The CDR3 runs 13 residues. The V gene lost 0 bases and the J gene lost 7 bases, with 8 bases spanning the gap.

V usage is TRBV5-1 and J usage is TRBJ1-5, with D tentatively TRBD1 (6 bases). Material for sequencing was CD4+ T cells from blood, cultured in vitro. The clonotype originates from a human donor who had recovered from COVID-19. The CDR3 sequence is CASSLATGQPQHF. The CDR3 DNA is TGCGCCAGCAGCTTGGCCACAGGGCAGCCCCAGCATTTT. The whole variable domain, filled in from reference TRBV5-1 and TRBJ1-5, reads KAGVTQTPRYLIKTRGQQVTLSCSPISGHRSVSWYQQTPGQGLQFLFEYFSETQRNKGNFPGRFSGRQFSNSRSEMNVSTLELGDSALYLCASSLATGQPQHFGDGTRLSIL.